A single sample is the source of the 25 T cell receptor beta chains below, sequenced in a study of blood T cell repertoires in COVID-19. Data came from immunoSEQ multiplex PCR; TCRdb stores just in-frame clones and leaves some out. Of approximately 180,000 clones in the sample, about four fifths were seen once. Sample: peripheral blood. The receptors here all came from a woman of 80 years or more with COVID-19, enrolled during active disease.

The chain combines TRBV7-3 with TRBJ2-1, with D possibly matching TRBD2 (6 bases). In germline, CDR1 is SGHTA, CDR2 FQGTGA. There are 16 residues in the CDR3. The V gene lost 6 bases and the J gene lost 1 base, with 16 bases spanning the gap. The CDR3 loop is CASSTTGTHSYNEQFF. DNA for the CDR3: TGTGCCAGCAGTACCACCGGGACTCATTCCTACAATGAGCAGTTCTTC. The whole variable domain, remainder taken from reference TRBV7-3 and TRBJ2-1, is GAGVSQTPSNKVTEKGKYVELRCDPISGHTALYWYRQSLGQGPEFLIYFQGTGAADDSGLPNDRFFAVRPEGSVSTLKIQRTERGDSAVYLCASSTTGTHSYNEQFFGPGTRLTVL.

This clone was seen repeatedly, ten times or more. The rearrangement uses TRBV5-1 and TRBJ2-7, with 10 bases identical to TRBD2. Germline assignment: CDR1 SGHRS and CDR2 YFSETQ. This CDR3 comprises 14 residues. J was trimmed by 5 bases and V by 3 bases; bases with no gene match: 5. The CDR3 reads CASSSTGTSDEQYF. CDR3 nucleotides: TGCGCCAGCAGCTCCACCGGGACTAGCGACGAGCAGTACTTC.

The chain combines TRBV2 with TRBJ2-7, with D possibly matching TRBD2 (6 bases). Germline CDR1 reads SNHLY; CDR2 reads FYNNEI. Deletions cut 5 bases from V and 12 bases from J, with 23 bases between. The length of the CDR3 is 14 residues. As DNA, the CDR3 is TGTGCCAGCAGTCGTAGCGGACGTGGGTCTGAGTGGTACTTC. Protein: CASSRSGRGSEWYF.

V and J are TRBV6-6 and TRBJ2-1; 10 bases are shared with TRBD2. The germline CDR1 and CDR2 sequences are MNHNY and SVGAGI (reference sequence). The CDR3 covers 15 residues. V trimming: 1 base; J trimming: 5 bases; junction bases outside the gene matches: 2. CDR3 in DNA: TGTGCCAGCAGTTACTTAGCGGGGGGAAACAATGAGCAGTTCTTC. Translating gives CASSYLAGGNNEQFF.

This chain joins TRBV25-1 and TRBJ1-4, with D hard to call. The CDR3 consists of 14 residues. The V gene's germline CDR1 is MGHDK and CDR2 SYGVNS. V was trimmed by 5 bases and J by 4 bases, leaving 11 bases between them. The DNA of the CDR3 is TGTGCCAGCAGTCCGGGATTAGTTAATGAAAAACTGTTTTTT. Amino acids: CASSPGLVNEKLFF.

The chain links TRBV6-1 to TRBJ1-1; maybe TRBD1 (5 bases). The V gene lost 0 bases and the J gene lost 1 base, with 9 bases spanning the gap. The length of the CDR3 is 15 residues. The germline CDR1 and CDR2 sequences are MNHNS and SASEGT. As DNA, the CDR3 is TGTGCCAGCAGTGAAGCCTTTACAGGGAACACTGAAGCTTTCTTT. Amino acids: CASSEAFTGNTEAFF.

The J gene is TRBJ1-2, the V gene TRBV19; D is uncertain. With 7 bases removed from V and 4 bases from J, the gap between germline ends came to 16 bases. The V gene's germline CDR1 is LNHDA and CDR2 SQIVND (reference sequence). The CDR3 extends over 14 amino acids. CDR3 sequence (DNA): TGTGCCAGTACCTGGCAGGCTGAGGGCTATGGCTACACCTTC. Protein sequence: CASTWQAEGYGYTF. The full variable domain, in which reference TRBV19 and TRBJ1-2 provide the parts outside the CDR3, is DGGITQSPKYLFRKEGQNVTLSCEQNLNHDAMYWYRQDPGQGLRLIYYSQIVNDFQKGDIAEGYSVSREKKESFPLTVTSAQKNPTAFYLCASTWQAEGYGYTFGSGTRLTVV.

This clone has more than one count but fewer than ten. The gene calls are TRBV5-4 and TRBJ2-1; TRBD2 matches 10 bases. V lost 1 base to trimming and J lost 6 bases; unmatched junction nucleotides: 4. Per the germline V gene, CDR1 is SGHNT and CDR2 is YYREEE (reference sequence). The CDR3 consists of 15 residues. CDR3 sequence (DNA): TGTGCCAGCAGCTTGAGTCTAGCGGGGGTCAATGAGCAGTTCTTC. This gives the protein CASSLSLAGVNEQFF.

The V call is TRBV28, the J call TRBJ2-3; 7 bases are a match to TRBD2. Germline CDR1 and CDR2: MDHEN and SYDVKM. The CDR3 is made up of 13 amino acids. The ends lost 6 bases at V and 9 bases at J; junction bases unmatched: 9. CDR3 DNA: TGTGCCAGCAGAGCGCTAGCGGCAAGAACGCAGTATTTT. Its translation: CASRALAARTQYF.

The chain has TRBV29-1 and TRBJ1-2, with 7 positions matching TRBD1. V lost 6 bases, J lost 7 bases, and 14 bases stayed unmatched. CDR3 length: 14 residues. Germline CDR1 SQVTM, CDR2 ANQGSEA. The CDR3 nucleotides read TGCAGCGTCGGACCTGACAGGGCTCACGCTGGCTACACCTTC. This encodes CSVGPDRAHAGYTF.

CDR3 amino acids: CASSQPPQASAYGEKLFF. CDR3 nucleotides: TGCGCCAGCAGCCAACCACCCCAGGCATCCGCGTACGGTGAAAAACTGTTTTTT. The chain employs TRBV4-3 and TRBJ1-4; D call uncertain. Germline V gene lookup returns CDR1 LGHNA and CDR2 YSLEER. Trimming took off 2 bases at V and 7 bases at J, with 23 bases between the two ends. CDR3 length: 18 residues.

This rearrangement joins TRBV5-5 to TRBJ2-7; 11 nucleotides line up with TRBD1. The CDR3 sequence is 14 residues long. Germline V gives CDR1 SGHKS, CDR2 YYEKEE (reference sequence). Germline trimming cut 4 bases from V and 3 bases from J; bases unmatched to any gene: 3. CDR3 DNA sequence: TGTGCCAGCAGCGCCGGGACAGGGGGCTACGAGCAGTACTTC. It yields the protein CASSAGTGGYEQYF.

This clone has just one count. This chain links TRBV5-5 with TRBJ1-3, with TRBD1 as a possible D gene (5 bases). Germline values: CDR1 SGHKS, CDR2 YYEKEE (reference sequence). The CDR3 has 15 residues. Trimming cost V 0 bases and J 3 bases, with 10 bases left between them. CDR3 region: CASSLGQFDGNTIYF. The CDR3, as DNA: TGTGCCAGCAGCTTGGGACAGTTCGATGGAAACACCATATATTTT. Full variable domain (outside the CDR3, taken from reference TRBV5-5 and TRBJ1-3): DAGVTQSPTHLIKTRGQQVTLRCSPISGHKSVSWYQQVLGQGPQFIFQYYEKEERGRGNFPDRFSARQFPNYSSELNVNALLLGDSALYLCASSLGQFDGNTIYFGEGSWLTVV.

This clone was seen just once. The chain uses TRBV29-1 and TRBJ1-1, with TRBD1 as a possible D gene (5 bases). Trimming took off 6 bases at V and 0 bases at J, with 11 bases between the two ends. The CDR3 has 13 residues. The V gene's germline CDR1 is SQVTM and CDR2 ANQGSEA. This CDR3 reads CSVGEKLNTEAFF. In nucleotides, the CDR3 is TGCAGCGTAGGGGAAAAATTGAACACTGAAGCTTTCTTT.

The rearrangement uses TRBV7-8 and TRBJ2-2, with 8 bases fitting TRBD1. The trim removed 1 base at V and 5 bases at J, leaving 9 bases unmatched. This CDR3 is 17 amino acids long. The germline V gene has CDR1 SGHVS and CDR2 FQNEAQ. CDR3 region: CASSLVGAGGQTGELFF. As DNA, the CDR3 is TGTGCCAGCAGCTTAGTTGGAGCAGGGGGCCAAACCGGGGAGCTGTTTTTT. The full variable domain, its missing parts supplied by reference TRBV7-8 and TRBJ2-2, is GAGVSQSPRYKVAKRGQDVALRCDPISGHVSLFWYQQALGQGPEFLTYFQNEAQLDKSGLPSDRFFAERPEGSVSTLKIQRTQQEDSAVYLCASSLVGAGGQTGELFFGEGSRLTVL.

The rearrangement uses TRBV4-3 and TRBJ1-3; D gene uncertain. CDR1 and CDR2 from the germline V gene are LGHNA and YSLEER. V was cut by 1 base and J by 0 bases, with 7 bases left in between. This CDR3 spans 15 amino acids. CDR3 sequence reads: CASSQGTASGNTIYF. For the CDR3, the DNA is TGCGCCAGCAGCCAAGGTACAGCCTCTGGAAACACCATATATTTT.

This clone was picked up a small number of times. This sequence joins TRBV4-1 and TRBJ1-6; possibly TRBD1 for D (6 bases). The germline V and J ends were trimmed by 0 bases and 8 bases, with 17 bases remaining between them. This CDR3 is 17 amino acids long. Germline V CDR1 and CDR2: MGHRA, YSYEKL. This CDR3 is CASSQDLGGGNYSPLHF. In nucleotides, the CDR3 is TGCGCCAGCAGCCAAGATCTAGGGGGGGGCAATTATTCACCCCTCCACTTT.

This clone was detected ten times or more. The J gene is TRBJ1-5, the V gene TRBV28, with no clear D. The germline V and J ends were trimmed by 3 bases and 2 bases, with 5 bases remaining between them. The germline CDR1 and CDR2 sequences are MDHEN and SYDVKM. This CDR3 region has 13 residues. The CDR3: CASSFAGNQPQHF. CDR3 nucleotide sequence: TGTGCCAGCAGTTTTGCGGGCAATCAGCCCCAGCATTTT.

The chain recombines TRBV12-2 with TRBJ1-3. TRBV12-2 is a listed pseudogene. This CDR3 spans 8 amino acids. CDR3 amino acids: CASRLALF. The CDR3, as DNA: TGTGCAAGTCGCTTAGCCCTTTTT.

This sequence joins TRBV7-9 and TRBJ2-1, with D hard to call. Germline loops: CDR1 SEHNR, CDR2 FQNEAQ (reference sequence). The CDR3 extends over 11 amino acids. Trimming shortened V by 7 bases and J by 4 bases, and 5 bases separated the two germline ends. The CDR3 DNA is TGTGCCAGCAACATATACAATGAGCAGTTCTTC. It specifies CASNIYNEQFF.

This chain links TRBV5-8 with TRBJ2-2; D not certain. Germline V CDR1 and CDR2: SGHTS, YDEGEE. The CDR3 is 15 amino acids. Between the trimmed V and J ends, which lost 0 bases and 1 base, there was a span of 7 bases. The CDR3 DNA reads as TGTGCCAGCAGCTTGGCCTATGGGAACACCGGGGAGCTGTTTTTT. It encodes CASSLAYGNTGELFF. Together with reference TRBV5-8 and TRBJ2-2, the CDR3 gives the full variable domain: EAGVTQSPTHLIKTRGQQATLRCSPISGHTSVYWYQQALGLGLQFLLWYDEGEERNRGNFPPRFSGRQFPNYSSELNVNALELEDSALYLCASSLAYGNTGELFFGEGSRLTVL.

V and J are TRBV7-8 and TRBJ2-1, with 12 positions matching TRBD2. V shed 5 bases, J shed 2 bases, and the junction held 4 bases outside the gene matches. The CDR3 runs to 16 residues. Looked up from germline, CDR1 is SGHVS and CDR2 is FQNEAQ. CDR3 in DNA: TGTGCCAGCAGCCTTCGGACTAGCGGGACCTACAATGAGCAGTTCTTC. It codes for CASSLRTSGTYNEQFF.

This clone was seen only once. V and J are TRBV5-4 and TRBJ2-7; 8 positions match TRBD2. J lost 0 bases, V lost 4 bases, and 6 bases had no gene match. CDR1 SGHNT and CDR2 YYREEE come from the germline V gene (reference sequence). The CDR3 extends over 15 amino acids. CDR3 region: CASSHGGEISYEQYF. CDR3 coding DNA: TGTGCCAGCAGCCACGGGGGGGAGATCTCCTACGAGCAGTACTTC.

In nucleotides, the CDR3 is TGTGCCAGCCTCACAGGGGGCCTCGCTTTCTTT. Translated, it gives CASLTGGLAFF. V usage is TRBV25-1 and J usage is TRBJ1-1, with 9 positions matching TRBD1. J was trimmed by 11 bases and V by 8 bases; bases with no gene match: 6. Germline lookup yields CDR1 MGHDK and CDR2 SYGVNS. CDR3 length: 11 amino acids.

This chain uses TRBV4-1 with TRBJ1-1; 7 bases agree with TRBD1. V lost 4 bases, J lost 1 base, and 3 bases stayed unmatched. Looked up from germline, CDR1 is MGHRA and CDR2 is YSYEKL. CDR3 size: 14 residues. The CDR3 coding sequence is TGCGCCAGCAGCCCGGGACAGCAGAACACTGAAGCTTTCTTT. This codes for CASSPGQQNTEAFF.